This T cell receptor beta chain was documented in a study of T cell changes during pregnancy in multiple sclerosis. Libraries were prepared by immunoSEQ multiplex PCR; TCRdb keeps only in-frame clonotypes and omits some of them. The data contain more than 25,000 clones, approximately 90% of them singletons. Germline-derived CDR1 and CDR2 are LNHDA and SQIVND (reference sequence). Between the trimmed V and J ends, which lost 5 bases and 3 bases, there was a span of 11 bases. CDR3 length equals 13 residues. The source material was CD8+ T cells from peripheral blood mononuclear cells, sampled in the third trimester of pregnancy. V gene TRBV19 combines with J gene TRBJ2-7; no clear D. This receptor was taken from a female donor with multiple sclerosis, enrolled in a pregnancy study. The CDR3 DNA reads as TGTGCCAGTAGTGCCACAGTGTTCTACGAGCAGTACTTC. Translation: CASSATVFYEQYF.